Described below is a single TCR beta chain sequence and its context. The target of this receptor is not known. No much larger clonotype is one base removed from it; base qualities were not supplied. The immunoSEQ assay, a bias-controlled multiplex PCR with V- and J-specific primers, was used to amplify TCR beta CDR3 regions from genomic DNA. A proprietary barcode and Illumina adapter sequences were added to the CDR3 amplicons in a second PCR step. CDR3 libraries were sequenced on an Illumina MiSeq instrument. On the study's bioinformatics: Export and quality control were handled in immunoSEQ Analyzer 3.0, while downstream analyses relied on R Bioconductor and Immunarch. Repertoire metrics were calculated using only productive rearrangements within the normalized downsampled data set. In the normalized cohort, a clonotype counted as pathologically expanded if the clonotype was larger than 5 templates. The Inverse Simpson Index served as the measure of repertoire diversity. To capture all clonotypes, CMV-specificity analyses were performed on the non-normalized data set. TCRdb's version of the immuneACCESS table is confined to in-frame rearrangements and falls short of the full clone set. An unresolved V gene accounts for under half of the shortfall where checked; the remainder is of unknown origin. The V and J calls and clone size were taken over from that table, and D and trimming were inferred from the DNA. This sample comprises about 29,000 clones, approximately 80% of them detected only once. Clones ranked in the top ten supply 5.5% to 8% of the sample.

This record belongs to a study of T cell clonotyping in hematopoietic cell transplantation (dated by TCRdb to 2020 to 2023). For the study in its entirety: Recipient samples taken before transplant were obtained following cytoreduction. Recruitment of patients was conducted between September 2015 and January 2017, and follow-up was continued until September 2020 or death. A total of under 150 blood samples were gathered in the study from roughly 40 consecutive transplant recipients along with their related donors.

The research as a whole found: After transplant, TCR diversity in recipients dropped, and pathologically expanded clonotypes climbed progressively between day 30 and day 180. Recipient repertoires showed only a small fraction of overlap with donor repertoires, and over 95% appeared de novo at the given depth. Inverse Simpson Index values from donors and from recipients before transplant predicted broader TCR repertoire diversity after transplant. The sample size was limited and the cells went unsorted, which meant the CD4 and CD8 repertoire contributions could not be told apart.

What the time point label conveys for this sample: recipient sample about 28 days before transplant, after cytoreduction. Blood from recipients was drawn roughly 28 days before transplant, then again at days 30, 100 and 180 after transplant. Nuclei Lysis Solution was used to extract genomic DNA from fresh or cryopreserved unfractionated peripheral blood mononuclear cells. Relative to germline, V is 7 bases shorter and J is 5 bases shorter, with 6 bases between their ends. Taken from the germline V gene, the CDR1 and CDR2 loops are SQVTM and ANQGSEA. The CDR3 covers 10 residues, taking in both the cysteine and the phenylalanine. The CDR3 DNA has 30 bases and is translated from base 1.

The clonotype was recovered from a woman aged 25 to 39 with chronic myeloid leukemia. Some clones in this sample may be carry-over from other donors' samples. Material: peripheral blood mononuclear cells, obtained before stem cell transplant. The rearranged segments are TRBV29-1 and TRBJ2-1, with no reliable assignment of the D segment. The CDR3 has the sequence CSARHNEQFF. The sequenced DNA is TGCAGCGCCCGTCACAATGAGCAGTTCTTC.